The 30 T cell receptor beta chains in this list originate from one sample, sequenced in a study of blood T cells in healthy people across ages. Primed by a sample-barcoded 5' primer and a J-beta primer mix, a second PCR proceeded for roughly 7 to 12 cycles. TCRdb redid the calling of the 5' RACE reads with MiXCR, one entry per CDR3 protein. This table has 1.5 million to 2 million distinct CDR3 sequences, roughly 49% appearing once. The sequenced material came from blood. The source of these receptors is a woman aged 40 to 50 in good health.

The chain has TRBV27 and TRBJ1-2, with TRBD1 matching over 10 bases. Germline CDR1 and CDR2: MNHEY and SMNVEV (reference sequence). The V and J ends lost 0 bases and 3 bases, in that order; junction bases with no gene match: 7. The length of the CDR3 is 17 residues. The CDR3 nucleotides are TGTGCCAGCAGTTTATCAGTTTCCGGGACAGGGGACTATGGCTACACCTTC. It specifies CASSLSVSGTGDYGYTF.

The chain carries TRBV7-8 and TRBJ2-3; TRBD1 matches at 9 bases. The CDR3 spans 18 residues. V lost 2 bases and J lost 5; bases outside the gene matches: 14. CDR1 is SGHVS, CDR2 FQNEAQ, per germline. CDR3 sequence: CASSLLNFRDRVGDTQYF. CDR3 DNA sequence: TGTGCCAGCAGCTTATTAAATTTCCGGGACAGGGTTGGAGATACGCAGTATTTT.

This clonotype was picked up a small number of times. The chain has TRBV20-1 and TRBJ2-5; 7 positions match TRBD2. Germline loops: CDR1 DFQATT, CDR2 SNEGSKA (reference sequence). V shed 0 bases, J shed 1 base, and the junction held 8 bases outside the gene matches. This CDR3 has 16 amino acids. The DNA for the CDR3 is TGCAGTGCTAGAGATCCCTCCGGGAGGATCCAAGAGACCCAGTACTTC. It is translated as CSARDPSGRIQETQYF.

The chain uses TRBV11-2 and TRBJ1-2; maybe TRBD1 (5 bases). V was pared by 0 bases and J by 3 bases, with 20 bases between. Germline assignment: CDR1 SGHAT and CDR2 FQNNGV. The CDR3 consists of 18 residues. The CDR3 coding sequence is TGTGCCAGCAGCTTAGATCCCGGCTTCCGGGGGGTTGACTATGGCTACACCTTC. Translated, it gives CASSLDPGFRGVDYGYTF.

This clonotype was seen a handful of times. The gene calls are TRBV20-1 and TRBJ2-4, with a possible D match to TRBD2 (6 bases). Germline CDR1 is DFQATT and CDR2 is SNEGSKA (reference sequence). This CDR3 contains 13 residues. The V end was cut by 3 bases, the J end by 15 bases, with 21 bases between. CDR3 region: CSARGPGTPISYF. CDR3 bases: TGCAGTGCTAGGGGACCCGGGACTCCTATCTCGTACTTC.

The chain recombines TRBV20-1 with TRBJ2-7, with 7 nucleotides matching TRBD1. V shed 3 bases, J shed 5 bases, and the junction held 4 bases outside the gene matches. The CDR3 loop spans 12 amino acids. CDR1 is DFQATT and CDR2 is SNEGSKA in the germline V gene (reference sequence). The CDR3 region is CSARYRGDEQYF. The CDR3 DNA follows: TGCAGTGCTAGGTACAGGGGAGACGAGCAGTACTTC.

The gene calls are TRBV4-3 and TRBJ1-4, with D perhaps TRBD1 (5 bases). Trimming removed 1 base from V and 11 bases from J, with 14 bases in between. Germline V gene sequence: CDR1 LGHNA, CDR2 YSLEER. There are 14 residues in the CDR3. Here the CDR3 DNA reads TGCGCCAGCAGCCAAGTTGGACGGGAGGGGAAACTGTTTTTT. Its protein is CASSQVGREGKLFF.

This clonotype has just a few counts. The chain has TRBV4-3 and TRBJ1-2; no reliable D call. From germline, CDR1 is LGHNA and CDR2 YSLEER. V gave up 3 bases and J gave up 4 bases, with 12 bases separating them. This CDR3 comprises 14 residues. CDR3 sequence: CASSQRRSLYGYTF. The CDR3 nucleotides are TGCGCCAGCAGCCAGCGAAGGTCCCTCTATGGCTACACCTTC.

This clonotype was seen many times. The V gene is TRBV28, the J gene TRBJ1-5; D unresolved. Per germline, CDR1 MDHEN and CDR2 SYDVKM. V was pared by 5 bases and J by 3 bases, with 5 bases between. The CDR3 has 12 amino acids. The CDR3 nucleotides are TGTGCCAGCAGTGAATCCAATCAGCCCCAGCATTTT. Translated, it gives CASSESNQPQHF. Full variable domain (outside the CDR3, taken from reference TRBV28 and TRBJ1-5): DVKVTQSSRYLVKRTGEKVFLECVQDMDHENMFWYRQDPGLGLRLIYFSYDVKMKEKGDIPEGYSVSREKKERFSLILESASTNQTSMYLCASSESNQPQHFGDGTRLSIL.

Concerning this clonotype itself: The junction departs from germline at one end; a sequencing error may be responsible. The CDR3 DNA follows: TGTGCTGGTGGTTTGGTAAGAGAACTAGCGGGGCACAATGAGCAGTTCTTC. This translates into CAGGLVRELAGHNEQFF. This chain links TRBV12-5 with TRBJ2-1; 10 nucleotides align to TRBD2. The CDR3 spans 17 residues. From germline, CDR1 is LGHNT and CDR2 FRNRAP.

The chain employs TRBV4-1 and TRBJ2-7, with a tentative D call TRBD2 (6 bases). The CDR3 is 16 residues long. The V end was cut by 4 bases, the J end by 2 bases, with 18 bases between. Looked up from germline, CDR1 is MGHRA and CDR2 is YSYEKL. CDR3 bases: TGCGCCAGCAGCCCTCAGCTGGGGGGAGGTGCCTACGAGCAGTACTTC. Its translation is CASSPQLGGGAYEQYF.

The gene calls are TRBV12-3 or TRBV12-4 and TRBJ1-5; 12 bases are shared with TRBD1. Trimming cost V 5 bases and J 3 bases; bases outside gene matches: 14. The CDR3 runs to 19 residues. In DNA form, the CDR3 reads TGTGCCAGCAGTCCTGGGACAGGGGGCGCGGTGGGGTCCAATCAGCCCCAGCATTTT. Protein product: CASSPGTGGAVGSNQPQHF.

This clonotype was seen once. The chain recombines TRBV25-1 with TRBJ2-1; 7 positions match TRBD1. The CDR3 has 16 residues. The trim removed 4 bases at V and 6 bases at J, leaving 12 bases unmatched. CDR1 is MGHDK and CDR2 is SYGVNS in the germline V gene. Written as DNA, the CDR3 is TGTGCCAGCAGTGGCTGGGGGACACAGGGGATCAATGAGCAGTTCTTC. It encodes CASSGWGTQGINEQFF.

The chain employs TRBV7-2 and TRBJ1-1, with D possibly TRBD1 on 5 matching bases. The length of the CDR3 is 15 residues. V dropped 8 bases and J dropped 2 bases, with 18 bases sitting between them. Looked up from germline, CDR1 is SGHTA and CDR2 is FQGNSA. The CDR3 bases are TGTGCCAGCGTCATTGGGGCAGGATTTAACACTGAAGCTTTCTTT. Translating gives CASVIGAGFNTEAFF.

The rearrangement links TRBV6-2 or TRBV6-3 to TRBJ2-7, with TRBD2 identical over 7 bases. TRBJ2-5 matches the DNA end more closely, so the J call is doubtful. Germline CDR1 MNHEY, CDR2 SVGEGT. CDR3 length: 15 residues. The CDR3 loop is CASSPPLGTKETQYF. The CDR3 DNA is TGTGCCAGCAGTCCTCCTCTAGGGACTAAGGAGACCCAGTACTTC.

The J gene is TRBJ2-1, the V gene TRBV5-1, with D perhaps matching TRBD1 or TRBD2 (5 bases each). The CDR3 loop spans 15 amino acids. Looked up from germline, CDR1 is SGHRS and CDR2 is YFSETQ. V lost 3 bases and J 8 bases, leaving 18 bases between the germline ends. CDR3 sequence reads: CASSSPGRQPDEQFF. The CDR3, as DNA: TGCGCCAGCAGCTCCCCGGGACGGCAACCCGATGAGCAGTTCTTC.

This sequence joins TRBV20-1 and TRBJ2-1; unclear D gene. From germline, CDR1 is DFQATT and CDR2 SNEGSKA (reference sequence). V lost 0 bases and J 9 bases, leaving 15 bases between the germline ends. The CDR3 has 14 amino acids. The CDR3 reads CSAREWGSLSEQFF. CDR3 in DNA: TGCAGTGCTAGAGAGTGGGGTAGCTTATCTGAGCAGTTCTTC.

This rearrangement joins TRBV4-2 to TRBJ2-7; TRBD1 matches 7 bases. After removal of 0 bases from V and 0 bases from J, the junction contained 14 bases not matched to a gene. The CDR3 has 19 residues. The germline CDR1 and CDR2 sequences are LGHNA and YNFKEQ. The CDR3 here is CASSQEGARGRAYSYEQYF. The CDR3 DNA reads TGTGCCAGCAGCCAAGAGGGGGCGAGGGGGCGGGCCTACTCCTACGAGCAGTACTTC.

The chain is built from TRBV6-2 or TRBV6-3 and TRBJ2-7; D unresolved. The CDR3 extends over 15 amino acids. Trimming cost V 1 base and J 1 base, with 11 bases left between them. Germline CDR1 is MNHEY and CDR2 is SVGEGT. This CDR3 is CASSYYSPKSYEQYF. CDR3 nucleotide sequence: TGTGCCAGCAGTTACTACTCTCCAAAATCCTACGAGCAGTACTTC.

The chain recombines TRBV20-1 with TRBJ1-5, with 9 bases aligning to TRBD1. V was pared by 6 bases and J by 3 bases, with 9 bases of the junction left unmatched. The CDR3 has 15 amino acids. Germline values: CDR1 DFQATT, CDR2 SNEGSKA (reference sequence). This CDR3 reads CSALRDRVHNQPQHF. The CDR3 nucleotides are TGCAGTGCACTCCGGGACAGGGTGCACAATCAGCCCCAGCATTTT.

A word on this clonotype: Germline and junction disagree at one end, which may indicate a read error. The DNA for the CDR3 is TGTGCCAGCAGCTTGGAACAGGCTAATTATGGCTACACCTTC. Translation: CASSLEQANYGYTF. The V and J genes are TRBV5-5 and TRBJ1-2; weak D call: TRBD1 (5 bases). The CDR3 totals 14 residues. Germline-derived CDR1 and CDR2 are SGHKS and YYEKEE (reference sequence).

V gene TRBV20-1 combines with J gene TRBJ1-2; TRBD1 matches 7 bases. The CDR3 extends over 15 amino acids. V shed 1 base, J shed 3 bases, and the junction held 8 bases outside the gene matches. The germline CDR1 and CDR2 sequences are DFQATT and SNEGSKA (reference sequence). The CDR3 region has the DNA TGCAGTGCTAGAGCGACAACAGGGGAGCACTATGGCTACACCTTC. Its protein product is CSARATTGEHYGYTF.

The chain employs TRBV7-2 and TRBJ1-2; D is unresolved. The CDR3 has 15 amino acids. Trimming stripped 5 bases from V and 3 bases from J, with 16 bases between. From germline, CDR1 is SGHTA and CDR2 FQGNSA. CDR3 amino acids: CASSQGPLRDYGYTF. DNA of the CDR3: TGTGCCAGCAGCCAAGGGCCCCTTCGGGACTATGGCTACACCTTC. The full variable domain, its missing parts supplied by reference TRBV7-2 and TRBJ1-2, is GAGVSQSPSNKVTEKGKDVELRCDPISGHTALYWYRQSLGQGLEFLIYFQGNSAPDKSGLPSDRFSAERTGGSVSTLTIQRTQQEDSAVYLCASSQGPLRDYGYTFGSGTRLTVV.

The gene calls are TRBV5-1 and TRBJ2-7; 7 nucleotides line up with TRBD2. The CDR3 is made up of 13 amino acids. With V trimmed by 1 base and J by 6 bases, 4 bases remained unmatched. Germline-derived CDR1 and CDR2 are SGHRS and YFSETQ. The CDR3 loop reads CASSLSGGPEQYF. DNA for the CDR3: TGCGCCAGCAGCTTGTCGGGGGGACCCGAGCAGTACTTC.

The CDR3 nucleotides read TGTGCCAGCAGCCGGAACCGTGGGTATGGCTACACCTTC. The encoded protein is CASSRNRGYGYTF. The V gene is TRBV7-2, the J gene TRBJ1-2; D remains ambiguous. Germline assignment: CDR1 SGHTA and CDR2 FQGNSA. V was clipped by 5 bases and J by 5 bases, with 12 bases between them. This CDR3 contains 13 residues.

This sequence joins TRBV12-3 or TRBV12-4 and TRBJ2-1, with D possibly being TRBD2 (7 bases). CDR3 size: 17 residues. With 7 bases removed from V and 9 bases from J, the gap between germline ends came to 28 bases. CDR3 DNA sequence: TGTGCCAGCACTTCCTCTTCTTTAGGGGGGGGATGGGTTGAGCAGTTCTTC. This translates into CASTSSSLGGGWVEQFF.

V and J are TRBV12-3 or TRBV12-4 and TRBJ2-7, with 10 bases lining up with TRBD1. CDR3 length: 14 residues. V gave up 7 bases and J gave up 4 bases; unmatched junction bases: 7. This chain's CDR3 is CASTLTGGAYEQYF. The CDR3 coding sequence is TGTGCCAGCACCCTGACAGGGGGCGCGTACGAGCAGTACTTC.

This clonotype has a handful of counts. CDR3 region: CASSQSGPQETQYF. As DNA, the CDR3 is TGTGCCAGCAGCCAGTCGGGGCCACAAGAGACCCAGTACTTC. V gene TRBV7-2 combines with J gene TRBJ2-5; D is possibly TRBD1 or TRBD2 (5 bases each). Per germline, CDR1 SGHTA and CDR2 FQGNSA. The germline V and J ends were trimmed by 5 bases and 2 bases, with 12 bases remaining between them. This CDR3 has 14 residues.

This chain uses TRBV5-1 with TRBJ2-3; a possible D gene is TRBD2 (5 bases). The CDR3 has 16 amino acids. Germline V lookup: CDR1 SGHRS, CDR2 YFSETQ. The ends were cut back, 1 base at V and 7 bases at J, with 19 bases in the middle. CDR3 sequence (DNA): TGCGCCAGCAGCTTGTGGGGAGACTCGCCACCACATACGCAGTATTTT. Protein: CASSLWGDSPPHTQYF.

The chain joins TRBV27 to TRBJ2-1; D might be TRBD1 (5 bases). Germline V gene sequence: CDR1 MNHEY, CDR2 SMNVEV (reference sequence). This CDR3 contains 16 residues. Trimming left V 4 bases short and J 6 bases short, with 19 bases between. This CDR3 reads CASSYTAPGQGNEQFF. In DNA form, the CDR3 reads TGTGCCAGCAGTTACACCGCCCCAGGTCAGGGCAATGAGCAGTTCTTC.